This record looks at one T cell receptor (beta chain) sequence and its context. Data came from immunoSEQ multiplex PCR; TCRdb stores just in-frame clones and leaves some out. This table holds approximately 82,000 clones, just over 90% found once. These data belong to a study of technical replicates of blood from a few donors. Trimming took 3 bases from V and 2 from J; bases not matched to a gene: 9. The CDR3 length is 15 residues. CDR1 and CDR2 (germline): GTSNPN, SVGIG (reference sequence). The chain uses TRBV30 and TRBJ2-5; 7 nucleotides align to TRBD1. This receptor was identified in a human donor in good health. Sequenced input: T cells isolated from PBMCs. The chain's CDR3 is CAWSPAGTAQETQYF. Here the CDR3 DNA reads TGTGCCTGGAGCCCTGCAGGGACAGCACAAGAGACCCAGTACTTC.